This T cell receptor beta chain comes out of a study of T cells in localized non-small cell lung cancer (dated by TCRdb to 2018 to 2020). As for the study more broadly: T cell repertoires of 236 early-stage NSCLC patients were analyzed, with tumors being compared against uninvolved tumor-adjacent lungs. The cohort comprised approximately 240 treatment-naïve NSCLC patients with resected, localized lung tumors. The mean age of the NSCLC patients was about 64 years, with approximately 130 men and 107 women.

TCR beta CDR3 regions were sequenced from DNA using the immunoSEQ Assay. Processing in the source paper ran as follows. T cell density was computed as TCR beta template counts normalized to usable DNA estimated by amplifying housekeeping genes. Richness was estimated using the preseqR package, with extrapolation to 400,000 templates for PBMC samples and to 120,000 templates for tissue samples. Clonality was defined as one minus Pielou's evenness. Tissue-enriched TCRs were identified by differential abundance testing using productive amino-acid clonotypes, minimum total count 5 and alpha 0.1. Repertoire overlap between compartments was quantified with the Jaccard Index and Morisita Overlap Index. GLIPH clustered TCR beta CDR3s with public tetramer-defined viral CDR3s; viral motifs required at least three viral sequences plus V-gene enrichment. TCRdb provides this immuneACCESS table in a form limited to in-frame rearrangements. Some clones are lacking; in checked studies, under half of them reflect an unresolved V gene, and why the rest are absent is not known. V and J calls and clone size are as listed in that table; D and trimming were resolved from the DNA. Recorded for this sample are roughly 30,000 clones; roughly 80% of them occurred a single time. Roughly 4.8% of the sample rests with the top ten.

From the cysteine through the phenylalanine, the CDR3 covers 15 amino acids. Only the CDR3 region is kept as DNA, spanning 45 bases read in frame from base 1. From a lookup of the germline V gene, CDR1 and CDR2 are ENHRY and SYGVKD. Trimming accounts for 6 bases at V and 6 bases at J, while the number of junction bases matched to no gene is 11. At diagnosis, peripheral blood, uninvolved tumor-adjacent lung and tumor were collected and were preserved as a mix of fresh-frozen and FFPE material. Blood samples were analyzed as peripheral blood mononuclear cells for TCR repertoire profiling. Beyond this particular receptor, the publication reports: Uninvolved tumor-adjacent lung showed the highest T cell clonality, higher than tumor, which suggests more focused antigenic responses in the adjacent lung. Because of the exploratory design, TCR variables were selected using unadjusted p-values without false-discovery rate correction. Of the top 100 tumor clones, a median of roughly 56 were detected in paired uninvolved adjacent lung; over 25 were also among that lung's top 100. Higher blood T cell density associated with longer overall survival, while higher adjacent-lung clonality associated with shorter survival. Because multi-region tumor sequencing was not done, intratumor heterogeneity could not be ruled out.

This clone was observed once. This clone's antigen is unknown. There are no base qualities to consult, and no much larger clone falls within one base. This receptor was obtained from a man aged 40-75 years with stage III lung adenocarcinoma. The input for sequencing was peripheral blood mononuclear cells, taken before any cancer treatment. This sequence uses TRBV10-3 and TRBJ2-3, and 8 junctional nucleotides match TRBD1. At the DNA level, the sequence is TGTGCCATCAGGGCTGACAGGGGAAGTCGGGATACGCAGTATTTT. The resulting protein is CAIRADRGSRDTQYF.